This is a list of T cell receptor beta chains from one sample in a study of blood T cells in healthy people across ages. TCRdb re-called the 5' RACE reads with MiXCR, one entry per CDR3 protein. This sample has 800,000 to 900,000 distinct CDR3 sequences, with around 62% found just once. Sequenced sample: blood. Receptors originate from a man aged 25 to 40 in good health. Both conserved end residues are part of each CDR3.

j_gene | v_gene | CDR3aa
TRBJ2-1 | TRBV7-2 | CASSSPPGTGIFNEQFF
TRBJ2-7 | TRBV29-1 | CSVHHNYGQEAYEQYF
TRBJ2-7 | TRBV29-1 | CSVPGQVPYEQYF
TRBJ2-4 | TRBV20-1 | CSAELKNWGEQYF
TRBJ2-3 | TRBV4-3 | CASSQELAGAPTDTQYF
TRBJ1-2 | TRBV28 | CASSSPARGYGYTF
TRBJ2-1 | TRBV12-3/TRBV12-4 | CASTAGVRDEQFF
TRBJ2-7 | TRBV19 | CASSPRQGGSYEQYF
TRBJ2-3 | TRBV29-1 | CSAGASDTQYF
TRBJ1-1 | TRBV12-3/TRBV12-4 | CASSLDLGPMNTEAFF
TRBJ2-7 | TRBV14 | CASSQDWSGSTSSYEQYF